The rows below give T cell receptor beta chains drawn from one sample of a study of response to subunit inactivated influenza vaccine. Each CDR3 protein gets one entry after TCRdb re-called the RT-PCR reads with MiXCR. Found here are 530,000 or so distinct CDR3 sequences, 12% to 15% of them singletons; the top ten hold roughly 11%. The sample here was PBMCs from blood, taken 11 to 12 days after vaccination. Every receptor here comes from a man over 45 who received an inactivated influenza vaccine. The CDR3 runs from the conserved cysteine through the conserved F or W. The order of the fields is J gene, clone size, V gene, D gene, CDR3 protein, CDR3 DNA. A D gene is named only where the DNA matches it firmly. The listing skips clone size in some rows; elsewhere it reads once, few, many or a size class.

TRBJ2-5 few TRBV7-9 - CASSQHQRRETQYF TGTGCCAGCAGCCAGCACCAGCGGAGAGAGACCCAGTACTTC
TRBJ2-2 many TRBV12-3/TRBV12-4 - CASSLDRLWGPGELFF TGTGCCAGCAGTTTAGACAGACTATGGGGCCCCGGGGAGCTGTTTTTT
TRBJ2-7 few TRBV7-2 TRBD2 CASSLAASGGTYEQYF TGTGCCAGCAGCTTAGCGGCTAGCGGGGGTACCTACGAGCAGTACTTC
TRBJ2-4 few TRBV11-2 TRBD1 CASRPFSGQGGIQYF TGTGCCAGCAGACCTTTTTCGGGACAGGGAGGCATTCAGTACTTC
TRBJ1-1 - TRBV4-3 - CASSQVPTGRFGGDTEAFF TGCGCCAGCAGCCAAGTCCCCACAGGGAGGTTTGGGGGGGACACTGAAGCTTTCTTT
TRBJ2-7 - TRBV6-5 - CASSYSRPSSYEQYF TGTGCCAGCAGTTACTCGAGGCCAAGCTCCTACGAGCAGTACTTC
TRBJ2-5 few TRBV5-1 TRBD1 CASSKTGLDGETQYF TGCGCCAGCAGCAAGACAGGGCTGGACGGCGAGACCCAGTACTTC
TRBJ2-7 - TRBV5-6 TRBD1 CASSSTTGHEQYF TGTGCCAGCAGCTCTACGACAGGGCACGAGCAGTACTTC
TRBJ2-1 few TRBV29-1 - CSVVGTAIEQFF TGCAGCGTTGTTGGTACAGCTATTGAGCAGTTCTTC
TRBJ1-1 - TRBV7-9 - CASSTLGGSTEAFF TGTGCCAGCAGCACTCTAGGCGGGAGCACTGAAGCTTTCTTT
TRBJ2-7 - TRBV5-5 TRBD2 CASSLWSSGSGEQYF TGTGCCAGCAGCTTGTGGTCTAGCGGGAGTGGAGAGCAGTACTTC
TRBJ2-5 few TRBV12-3/TRBV12-4 - CASSLWGLGKETQYF TGTGCCAGCAGCCTATGGGGCCTTGGGAAAGAGACCCAGTACTTC
TRBJ2-1 few TRBV12-3/TRBV12-4 - CASSKQGGEQFF TGTGCCAGCAGCAAACAGGGTGGTGAGCAGTTCTTC